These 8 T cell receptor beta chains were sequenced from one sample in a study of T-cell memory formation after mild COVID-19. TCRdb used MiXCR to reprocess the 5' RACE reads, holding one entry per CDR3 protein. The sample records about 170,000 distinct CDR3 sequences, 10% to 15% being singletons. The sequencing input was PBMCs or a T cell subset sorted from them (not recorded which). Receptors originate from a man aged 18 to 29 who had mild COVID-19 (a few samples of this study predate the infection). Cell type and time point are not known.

The CDR3 DNA follows: TGTGCCAGCAGCTCCACCGGTGGGGCCGCTAACTGGGGCACTGAAGCTTTCTTT. This codes for CASSSTGGAANWGTEAFF. This chain joins TRBV5-6 and TRBJ1-1; TRBD1 might be the D (5 bases). V lost 3 bases to trimming and J lost 4 bases, with 25 bases between them. Germline CDR1 reads SGHDT; CDR2 reads YYEEEE. CDR3 length equals 18 residues.

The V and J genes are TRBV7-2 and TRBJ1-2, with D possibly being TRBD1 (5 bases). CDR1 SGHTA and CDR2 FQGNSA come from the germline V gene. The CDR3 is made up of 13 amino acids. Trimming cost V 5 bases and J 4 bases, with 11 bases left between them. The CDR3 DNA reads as TGTGCCAGCAGCCCGACAGCCTTCTATGGCTACACCTTC. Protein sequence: CASSPTAFYGYTF.

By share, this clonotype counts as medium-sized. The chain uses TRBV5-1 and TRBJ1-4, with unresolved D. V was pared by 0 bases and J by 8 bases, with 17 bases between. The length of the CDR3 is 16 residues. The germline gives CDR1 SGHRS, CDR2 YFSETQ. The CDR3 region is CASSLGPSGDGEKLFF. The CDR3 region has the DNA TGCGCCAGCAGCTTGGGTCCGTCGGGAGATGGGGAAAAACTGTTTTTT.

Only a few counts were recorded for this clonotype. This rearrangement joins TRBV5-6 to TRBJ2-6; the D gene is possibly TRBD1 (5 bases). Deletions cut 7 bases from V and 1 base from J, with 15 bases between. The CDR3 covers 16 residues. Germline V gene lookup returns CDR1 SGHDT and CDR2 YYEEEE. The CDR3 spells CASGKTEISGANVLTF. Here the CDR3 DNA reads TGTGCCAGCGGGAAGACAGAGATTTCTGGGGCCAACGTCCTGACTTTC.

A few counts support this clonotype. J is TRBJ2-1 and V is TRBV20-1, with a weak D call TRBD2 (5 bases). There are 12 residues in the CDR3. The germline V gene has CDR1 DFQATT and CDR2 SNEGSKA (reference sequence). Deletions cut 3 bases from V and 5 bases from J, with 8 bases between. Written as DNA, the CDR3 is TGCAGTGCTAGGTTCGGGGACAATGAGCAGTTCTTC. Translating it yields CSARFGDNEQFF.

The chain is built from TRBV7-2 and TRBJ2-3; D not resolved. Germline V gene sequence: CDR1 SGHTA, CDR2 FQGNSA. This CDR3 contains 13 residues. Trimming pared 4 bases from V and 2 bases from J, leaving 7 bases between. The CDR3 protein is CASSSALTDTQYF. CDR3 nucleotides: TGTGCCAGCAGCTCCGCCCTCACAGATACGCAGTATTTT.

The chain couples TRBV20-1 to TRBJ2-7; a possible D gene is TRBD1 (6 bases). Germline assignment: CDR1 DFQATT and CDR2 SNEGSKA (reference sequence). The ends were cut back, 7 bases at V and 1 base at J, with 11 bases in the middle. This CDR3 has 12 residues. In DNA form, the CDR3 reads TGCAGTGTAGGACAGCCGTCCTACGAGCAGTACTTC. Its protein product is CSVGQPSYEQYF.

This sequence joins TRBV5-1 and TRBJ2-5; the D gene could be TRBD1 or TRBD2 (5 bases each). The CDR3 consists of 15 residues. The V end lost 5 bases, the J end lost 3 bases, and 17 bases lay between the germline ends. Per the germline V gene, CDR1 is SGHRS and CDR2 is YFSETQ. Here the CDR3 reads CASRPGTPRKETQYF. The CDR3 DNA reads TGCGCCAGCAGGCCCGGGACCCCTCGCAAAGAGACCCAGTACTTC.